Below, 30 T cell receptor beta chains from the same sample are listed, as sequenced in a study of T cell responses to AZD1222 COVID-19 vaccine. Using immunoSEQ multiplex PCR, the repertoire was profiled, and TCRdb retains in-frame clones only, with some absent. The sample holds approximately 150,000 clones, roughly 94% seen once. This sample comprised peripheral blood, obtained 28 days after the second AZD1222 dose. The source is an adult who received the AZD1222 COVID-19 vaccine.

The chain links TRBV6-5 to TRBJ1-2; D is unclear. The length of the CDR3 is 13 residues. V was shortened by 6 bases and J by 5 bases, with 13 bases between the two germline ends. Looked up from germline, CDR1 is MNHEY and CDR2 is SVGAGI. The CDR3 protein is CASSAKGEYGYTF. The CDR3 DNA sequence: TGTGCCAGCAGCGCGAAGGGAGAGTATGGCTACACCTTC.

The rearrangement uses TRBV3-1 (or the pseudogene TRBV3-2) and TRBJ2-3; D not resolved. The CDR3 spans 18 residues. V was shortened by 3 bases and J by 1 base, with 20 bases between the two germline ends. Germline values: CDR1 LGHDT, CDR2 YNNKEL (reference sequence). CDR3 loop: CASSQMQIREAGTDTQYF. For the CDR3, the DNA is TGTGCCAGCAGCCAGATGCAGATAAGGGAAGCTGGCACAGATACGCAGTATTTT.

This rearrangement joins TRBV18 to TRBJ1-2; possibly TRBD1 for D (6 bases). The ends were cut back, 2 bases at V and 8 bases at J, with 15 bases in the middle. CDR1 and CDR2 from the germline V gene are KGHSH and LQKENI. The CDR3 contains 14 residues. In DNA form, the CDR3 reads TGTGCCAGCTCACCAGGGGGCCAATACGGGGGCTACACCTTC. Protein product: CASSPGGQYGGYTF. Full variable domain (remainder filled in from reference TRBV18 and TRBJ1-2): NAGVMQNPRHLVRRRGQEARLRCSPMKGHSHVYWYRQLPEEGLKFMVYLQKENIIDESGMPKERFSAEFPKEGPSILRIQQVVRGDSAAYFCASSPGGQYGGYTFGSGTRLTVV.

The rearrangement joins TRBV6-5 to TRBJ1-4; D is uncertain. Germline V CDR1 and CDR2: MNHEY, SVGAGI. The CDR3 consists of 15 residues. Trimming took off 5 bases at V and 8 bases at J, with 18 bases between the two ends. The CDR3 reads CASSPRTETGEKLFF. The DNA of the CDR3 is TGTGCCAGCAGTCCCCGGACGGAAACGGGGGAAAAACTGTTTTTT.

The chain employs TRBV30 and TRBJ1-1; TRBD1 is a possible D gene (6 bases). This CDR3 spans 12 amino acids. CDR1 is GTSNPN, CDR2 SVGIG, per germline (reference sequence). Trimming removed 0 bases at V and 12 bases at J, with 14 bases between. The DNA of the CDR3 is TGTGCCTGGAGTGTACCAGGGGCCCTGACTTTCTTT. This encodes CAWSVPGALTFF.

This clone was seen once. The gene calls are TRBV6-2 or TRBV6-3 and TRBJ1-2; a possible D gene is TRBD1 (5 bases). Trimming left V 6 bases short and J 3 bases short, with 11 bases between. This CDR3 is built from 13 residues. CDR1 is MNHEY, CDR2 SVGEGT, per germline. The CDR3 protein is CASSNGHYYGYTF. The CDR3 DNA reads TGTGCCAGCAGCAACGGACACTACTATGGCTACACCTTC.

The V gene is TRBV27, the J gene TRBJ1-1; 8 nucleotides agree with TRBD1. This CDR3 comprises 14 residues. Per the germline V gene, CDR1 is MNHEY and CDR2 is SMNVEV (reference sequence). The J segment lost 2 bases and the V segment lost 6 bases, leaving 5 bases of the junction unmatched. The CDR3 region is CASSSQGANTEAFF. CDR3 nucleotides: TGTGCCAGCAGCTCTCAGGGGGCCAACACTGAAGCTTTCTTT.

The genes are TRBV29-1 and TRBJ1-2, with D unresolved. The germline gives CDR1 SQVTM, CDR2 ANQGSEA. Deletions cut 4 bases from V and 0 bases from J, with 6 bases between. The CDR3 is made up of 12 amino acids. CDR3 region: CSVAYANYGYTF. In DNA form, the CDR3 reads TGCAGCGTTGCATACGCTAACTATGGCTACACCTTC.

This chain uses TRBV6-5 with TRBJ1-1, with a tentative D call TRBD1 (6 bases). Per germline, CDR1 MNHEY and CDR2 SVGAGI. The length of the CDR3 is 15 residues. Trimming took off 6 bases at V and 0 bases at J, with 14 bases between the two ends. The CDR3 nucleotides are TGTGCCAGCAGCAAAAACAGGGAAGTGAACACTGAAGCTTTCTTT. This translates into CASSKNREVNTEAFF.

V usage is TRBV2 and J usage is TRBJ2-5; 12 bases fit TRBD1. The CDR3 runs to 15 residues. The germline V gene encodes CDR1 SNHLY and CDR2 FYNNEI. With 4 bases clipped from V and 5 bases from J, the junction kept 5 bases outside the gene matches. The CDR3 sequence is CASSVPGQGAETQYF. In nucleotides, the CDR3 is TGTGCCAGCAGTGTCCCGGGACAGGGGGCGGAGACCCAGTACTTC.

J is TRBJ1-3 and V is TRBV5-1; maybe TRBD1 (5 bases). V lost 4 bases, J lost 0 bases, and 14 bases lay in between. This CDR3 is built from 16 residues. Germline V lookup: CDR1 SGHRS, CDR2 YFSETQ. The CDR3 region is CASSGGSLSSGNTIYF. CDR3 DNA: TGCGCCAGCAGCGGGGGGTCCCTTTCCTCTGGAAACACCATATATTTT.

A note on this clone: Different DNA sequences within this sample yield the same CDR3. V usage is TRBV12-3 or TRBV12-4 and J usage is TRBJ1-5, with D possibly matching TRBD1 (6 bases). Trimming removed 6 bases from V and 5 bases from J, with 11 bases in between. The CDR3 is 13 amino acids. The DNA for the CDR3 is TGTGCCAGCAGCCGCGGGACACATCAGCCCCAGCATTTT. It translates to CASSRGTHQPQHF.

This clone was detected a few times. The V and J genes are TRBV7-9 and TRBJ1-1; tentatively, D is TRBD1 (5 bases). The germline V and J ends were trimmed by 5 bases and 4 bases, with 17 bases remaining between them. The CDR3 has 15 residues. From germline, CDR1 is SEHNR and CDR2 FQNEAQ (reference sequence). The CDR3 DNA is TGTGCCAGCAGCCCCCAGGGTGGGGGTGGCACTGAAGCTTTCTTT. This sequence encodes CASSPQGGGGTEAFF. The complete variable domain, with remaining parts taken from reference TRBV7-9 and TRBJ1-1, reads DTGVSQNPRHKITKRGQNVTFRCDPISEHNRLYWYRQTLGQGPEFLTYFQNEAQLEKSRLLSDRFSAERPKGSFSTLEIQRTEQGDSAMYLCASSPQGGGGTEAFFGQGTRLTVV.

J is TRBJ1-1 and V is TRBV7-9; D is possibly TRBD1 (5 bases). CDR1 and CDR2 (germline): SEHNR, FQNEAQ (reference sequence). Trimming took off 4 bases at V and 2 bases at J, with 23 bases between the two ends. The length of the CDR3 is 18 residues. The CDR3 DNA sequence: TGTGCCAGCAGCTCTGGGACCGGGAATGGGGCCGTAAACACTGAAGCTTTCTTT. Protein sequence: CASSSGTGNGAVNTEAFF.

The rearrangement uses TRBV5-1 and TRBJ2-2, with 8 bases fitting TRBD2. This CDR3 region has 15 residues. The trim removed 2 bases at V and 1 base at J, leaving 1 base unmatched. Germline values: CDR1 SGHRS, CDR2 YFSETQ. The CDR3 region is CASSFAGGNTGELFF. CDR3 nucleotide sequence: TGCGCCAGCAGCTTTGCGGGGGGGAACACCGGGGAGCTGTTTTTT.

This rearrangement joins TRBV28 to TRBJ1-1; D is ambiguous. Trimming removed 3 bases from V and 6 bases from J, with 8 bases in between. In germline, CDR1 is MDHEN, CDR2 SYDVKM. The CDR3 totals 12 residues. The CDR3 coding sequence is TGTGCCAGCAGTTTCGTGGAGCCTGAAGCTTTCTTT. Its protein is CASSFVEPEAFF.

V is TRBV6-2 or TRBV6-3 and J is TRBJ1-5; D is uncertain. This CDR3 contains 14 residues. V lost 4 bases to trimming and J lost 0 bases, with 7 bases between them. CDR1 and CDR2 (germline): MNHEY, SVGEGT. CDR3 amino acids: CASSSRYSNQPQHF. CDR3 in DNA: TGTGCCAGCAGTTCACGTTATAGCAATCAGCCCCAGCATTTT.

The chain recombines TRBV7-6 with TRBJ1-6, with D possibly matching TRBD1 (5 bases). Trimming pared 5 bases from V and 4 bases from J, leaving 12 bases between. The CDR3 is 15 residues long. CDR1 and CDR2 (germline): SGHVS, FNYEAQ. The CDR3 loop reads CASSRTSGYNSPLHF. Written as DNA, the CDR3 is TGTGCCAGCAGCCGGACTTCAGGGTATAATTCACCCCTCCACTTT. The full variable domain, in which reference TRBV7-6 and TRBJ1-6 provide the parts outside the CDR3, is GAGVSQSPRYKVTKRGQDVALRCDPISGHVSLYWYRQALGQGPEFLTYFNYEAQQDKSGLPNDRFSAERPEGSISTLTIQRTEQRDSAMYRCASSRTSGYNSPLHFGNGTRLTVT.

This clone came up once. The chain uses TRBV4-2 and TRBJ1-3, with D perhaps TRBD1 (5 bases). Trimming left V 0 bases short and J 2 bases short, with 11 bases between. Germline V gene lookup returns CDR1 LGHNA and CDR2 YNFKEQ. The CDR3 extends over 16 amino acids. CDR3 nucleotide sequence: TGTGCCAGCAGCCAAGATGTCGCGGGACCTGGAAACACCATATATTTT. Its translation is CASSQDVAGPGNTIYF.

The chain has TRBV6-5 and TRBJ2-1; D is possibly TRBD2 (5 bases). This CDR3 comprises 14 residues. The V gene lost 2 bases and the J gene lost 3 bases, with 8 bases spanning the gap. Germline lookup yields CDR1 MNHEY and CDR2 SVGAGI. The CDR3 here is CASSYRTDYNEQFF. CDR3 in DNA: TGTGCCAGCAGTTACAGGACTGACTACAATGAGCAGTTCTTC.

The chain joins TRBV15 to TRBJ1-2; D may be TRBD1 (5 bases). V was trimmed by 1 base and J by 0 bases, leaving 15 bases between them. Germline assignment: CDR1 LNHNV and CDR2 YYDKDF (reference sequence). The CDR3 is made up of 17 amino acids. CDR3 sequence reads: CATSRAGRNRANYGYTF. The CDR3 region has the DNA TGTGCCACCAGCAGAGCGGGGCGAAACAGAGCTAACTATGGCTACACCTTC. Combining the CDR3 with reference TRBV15 and TRBJ1-2 gives the whole variable domain DAMVIQNPRYQVTQFGKPVTLSCSQTLNHNVMYWYQQKSSQAPKLLFHYYDKDFNNEADTPDNFQSRRPNTSFCFLDIRSPGLGDTAMYLCATSRAGRNRANYGYTFGSGTRLTVV.

This rearrangement joins TRBV27 to TRBJ1-5; D is undetermined. Germline V CDR1 and CDR2: MNHEY, SMNVEV (reference sequence). V lost 5 bases, J lost 7 bases, and 15 bases lay in between. This CDR3 spans 14 amino acids. The DNA for the CDR3 is TGTGCCAGCAGTCCGATAATAACGGTCCAGCCCCAGCATTTT. The encoded protein is CASSPIITVQPQHF.

The chain carries TRBV5-4 and TRBJ1-4, with D uncertain. CDR3 length: 16 residues. The V end lost 3 bases, the J end lost 0 bases, and 12 bases lay between the germline ends. CDR1 SGHNT and CDR2 YYREEE come from the germline V gene (reference sequence). CDR3 loop: CASSSTSGSTNEKLFF. The CDR3, as DNA: TGTGCCAGCAGCTCGACTTCAGGATCAACTAATGAAAAACTGTTTTTT.

The chain carries TRBV6-5 and TRBJ2-7; no clear D. This CDR3 comprises 14 residues. The V end was cut by 2 bases, the J end by 2 bases, with 10 bases between. CDR1 is MNHEY and CDR2 is SVGAGI in the germline V gene. In DNA, the CDR3 is TGTGCCAGCAGTTACGACGTCGGGCCCTACGAGCAGTACTTC. Amino acid sequence: CASSYDVGPYEQYF.

This sequence joins TRBV7-2 and TRBJ2-7; 8 bases are a match to TRBD1. After removal of 2 bases from V and 4 bases from J, the junction contained 13 bases not matched to a gene. Germline CDR1 is SGHTA and CDR2 is FQGNSA. The CDR3 covers 17 residues. The CDR3 sequence: CASSLSFGAGGLYEQYF. Written as DNA, the CDR3 is TGTGCCAGCAGCTTATCGTTTGGGGCAGGGGGCCTATACGAGCAGTACTTC. Variable domain in full (rest from reference TRBV7-2 and TRBJ2-7): GAGVSQSPSNKVTEKGKDVELRCDPISGHTALYWYRQSLGQGLEFLIYFQGNSAPDKSGLPSDRFSAERTGGSVSTLTIQRTQQEDSAVYLCASSLSFGAGGLYEQYFGPGTRLTVT.

V gene TRBV29-1 combines with J gene TRBJ2-7; the D gene is possibly TRBD2 (6 bases). CDR3 length: 13 amino acids. The germline gives CDR1 SQVTM, CDR2 ANQGSEA. V lost 7 bases and J lost 1, with 14 bases in between. The chain's CDR3 is CSAVGGRSYEQYF. DNA of the CDR3: TGCAGCGCAGTGGGGGGACGATCCTACGAGCAGTACTTC.

In nucleotides, the CDR3 is TGTGCCAGCAGCCAACGACAGAGTAATGAAAAACTGTTTTTT. It encodes CASSQRQSNEKLFF. The J gene is TRBJ1-4, the V gene TRBV3-1 (or the pseudogene TRBV3-2); a weak D match, TRBD1 (5 bases). Germline CDR1 reads LGHDT; CDR2 reads YNNKEL (reference sequence). V was shortened by 2 bases and J by 4 bases, with 8 bases between the two germline ends. The CDR3 is 14 residues long.

This clone has more than one count but fewer than ten. The J gene is TRBJ1-1, the V gene TRBV7-9, with D perhaps TRBD1 (6 bases). The V gene's germline CDR1 is SEHNR and CDR2 FQNEAQ (reference sequence). The CDR3 is 17 amino acids. V lost 6 bases and J lost 0, with 20 bases in between. CDR3 DNA: TGTGCCAGCAGAGGCCTTTTCGGGGGGGACATGAACACTGAAGCTTTCTTT. Residues: CASRGLFGGDMNTEAFF.

This chain links TRBV5-6 with TRBJ2-1; D call uncertain. This CDR3 region has 15 residues. Trimming pared 0 bases from V and 6 bases from J, leaving 13 bases between. CDR1 is SGHDT and CDR2 is YYEEEE in the germline V gene. The CDR3 DNA is TGTGCCAGCAGCTTGGTGCAGCAACCTTTCAATGAGCAGTTCTTC. This encodes CASSLVQQPFNEQFF. Supplemented by reference TRBV5-6 and TRBJ2-1, the full variable domain reads DAGVTQSPTHLIKTRGQQVTLRCSPKSGHDTVSWYQQALGQGPQFIFQYYEEEERQRGNFPDRFSGHQFPNYSSELNVNALLLGDSALYLCASSLVQQPFNEQFFGPGTRLTVL.

This clone was detected a few times. V is TRBV2 and J is TRBJ1-5; tentatively, D is TRBD1 (5 bases). V was pared by 7 bases and J by 3 bases, with 10 bases between. The CDR3 is 13 amino acids. Germline V gene sequence: CDR1 SNHLY, CDR2 FYNNEI. The CDR3 here is CASMGQINQPQHF. The CDR3 nucleotides read TGTGCCAGCATGGGGCAGATCAATCAGCCCCAGCATTTT.